A single TCR beta chain is shown here with its context. Its specificity is not known. These data originate in a study of T cells in Graves' hyperthyroidism and ophthalmopathy. General observations from the study: Most thyroid clonotypes expanded above 0.001 appeared in blood too.

The source material, RNA transcripts, was used to amplify TCR beta CDR3 regions. The study used the HTBI primer set for a first-round RT-PCR of the TCR CDR3. Each CDR3 protein is one row after TCRdb ran MiXCR on the multiplex PCR reads. Of around 300,000 distinct CDR3 sequences in the sample, around 20% were seen once. Germline CDR1 SGHTA, CDR2 FQGNSA. V lost 6 bases and J lost 2; bases outside the gene matches: 6. There are 15 residues in the CDR3. Sequenced sample: blood. This receptor was taken from a middle-aged man with Graves' ophthalmopathy. J is TRBJ2-3 and V is TRBV7-2; 9 bases are shared with TRBD1. CDR3 sequence (DNA): TGTGCCAGCAGTCCCCGGGACAGGGACACAGATACGCAGTATTTT. Amino acid sequence: CASSPRDRDTDTQYF.